The 5 T cell receptor beta chains given below trace back to one sample, sequenced in a study of T cell responses to AZD1222 COVID-19 vaccine. Data came from immunoSEQ multiplex PCR; TCRdb stores just in-frame clones and leaves some out. The sample has around 100,000 clones, around nine tenths seen once. The source material was peripheral blood, sampled on day 0 of AZD1222 vaccination. These receptors were obtained from an adult in good health.

The chain has TRBV29-1 and TRBJ1-2; the D gene is possibly TRBD1 (5 bases). V was trimmed by 4 bases and J by 7 bases, leaving 16 bases between them. Germline V gives CDR1 SQVTM, CDR2 ANQGSEA. The CDR3 runs to 13 residues. The CDR3, as DNA: TGCAGCGTTGCCAGGGTAGAGGTGGGTGGCTACACCTTC. Protein product: CSVARVEVGGYTF.

The table lists this clone with a few counts. The rearrangement links TRBV7-8 to TRBJ2-5; 7 bases line up with TRBD2. Per germline, CDR1 SGHVS and CDR2 FQNEAQ. This CDR3 comprises 18 residues. V lost 3 bases to trimming and J lost 3 bases; unmatched junction nucleotides: 16. CDR3 in amino acids: CASSFLVVPAGFKETQYF. DNA of the CDR3: TGTGCCAGCAGCTTTTTGGTGGTTCCAGCGGGGTTTAAAGAGACCCAGTACTTC.

The J gene is TRBJ1-1, the V gene TRBV4-2; D gene ambiguous. CDR1 is LGHNA and CDR2 is YNFKEQ in the germline V gene. Between the trimmed V and J ends, which lost 4 bases and 1 base, there was a span of 4 bases. This CDR3 is built from 12 residues. The CDR3 loop is CASSLKNTEAFF. The CDR3, as DNA: TGTGCCAGCAGCCTCAAGAACACTGAAGCTTTCTTT.

The chain carries TRBV19 and TRBJ2-4; 8 bases line up with TRBD1. The trim removed 5 bases at V and 8 bases at J, leaving 14 bases unmatched. The CDR3 sequence is 16 residues long. Per the germline V gene, CDR1 is LNHDA and CDR2 is SQIVND (reference sequence). In nucleotides, the CDR3 is TGTGCCAGTAGTGTCCGCAGGGGGCCAGGGCGGGACATTCAGTACTTC. This sequence encodes CASSVRRGPGRDIQYF.

The chain carries TRBV6-5 and TRBJ1-5; no firm D call. The CDR3 spans 13 residues. With 7 bases removed from V and 5 bases from J, the gap between germline ends came to 12 bases. Germline lookup yields CDR1 MNHEY and CDR2 SVGAGI. The CDR3 sequence: CASTPTGDQPQHF. DNA of the CDR3: TGTGCCAGCACCCCCACCGGGGATCAGCCCCAGCATTTT.